The clone carrying this T cell receptor beta chain was seen a few times. The data derive from a study of blood T cells in healthy people across ages. For every donor, a draw yielded 8.5 to 10 milliliters of peripheral blood. Alongside a J-beta primer mix, a sample-barcoded 5' primer served in a second PCR lasting about 7 to 12 cycles. TCRdb processed the 5' RACE reads anew with MiXCR; each CDR3 protein has one entry. Of approximately 760,000 distinct CDR3 sequences listed, 20% to 25% are singletons. This CDR3 has 15 amino acids. V dropped 4 bases and J dropped 6 bases, with 18 bases sitting between them. Germline values: CDR1 MNHEY, CDR2 SVGEGT. These data also formed part of another study, on T cells of mothers and their children.

This clonotype originated in a boy younger than 18 in good health. The rearrangement joins TRBV6-2 or TRBV6-3 to TRBJ1-1, with D unresolved. Sequencing was carried out using blood. Here the CDR3 DNA reads TGTGCCAGCAGTTGGCTACGGGGAGGCGGCTCTGAAGCTTTCTTT. Protein: CASSWLRGGGSEAFF.